This entry is about one T cell receptor (beta chain). The data were taken from a study of blood T cell repertoires in COVID-19. In the source study's methods: Reference gene primer amplification in the assay estimated nucleated cell counts. Method: immunoSEQ multiplex PCR; TCRdb's copy keeps in-frame clones and lacks some. That table furnishes V, J and clone size, whereas the DNA furnished D and trimming. The sample records about 280,000 clones, about 88% being singletons. CDR3 length: 13 amino acids. Per the germline V gene, CDR1 is MGHDK and CDR2 is SYGVNS. V was pared by 6 bases and J by 7 bases, with 12 bases between.

The clonotype was recovered from a woman in her 30s with COVID-19, enrolled during active disease. Material for sequencing was peripheral blood. The chain carries TRBV25-1 and TRBJ2-2, with a possible D match to TRBD2 (6 bases). The CDR3 loop is CASSLLGGGELFF. The DNA of the CDR3 is TGTGCCAGCAGCCTCCTCGGGGGCGGGGAGCTGTTTTTT.